The clone carrying this T cell receptor beta chain was seen a handful of times. Its antigen is still unknown. Produced via immunoSEQ multiplex PCR; TCRdb's table is partial and in-frame only. The sample includes tens of thousands of clones, 70% to 75% of them seen just once. This specimen comes from a study of early stage breast cancer tumors. Study-level points and caveats: Blood repertoires resembled normal breast more than tumor.

V lost 3 bases to trimming and J lost 0 bases, with 12 bases between them. Germline CDR1 and CDR2: GTSNPN and SVGIG (reference sequence). CDR3 length: 15 amino acids. The chain joins TRBV30 to TRBJ1-3, with no clear D. The sample comprised breast tumor tissue. The receptor comes from a person in their thirties with breast cancer. CDR3 DNA: TGTGCCTGGAGGGATAAGGGAGGCTCTGGAAACACCATATATTTT. Amino acid sequence: CAWRDKGGSGNTIYF.